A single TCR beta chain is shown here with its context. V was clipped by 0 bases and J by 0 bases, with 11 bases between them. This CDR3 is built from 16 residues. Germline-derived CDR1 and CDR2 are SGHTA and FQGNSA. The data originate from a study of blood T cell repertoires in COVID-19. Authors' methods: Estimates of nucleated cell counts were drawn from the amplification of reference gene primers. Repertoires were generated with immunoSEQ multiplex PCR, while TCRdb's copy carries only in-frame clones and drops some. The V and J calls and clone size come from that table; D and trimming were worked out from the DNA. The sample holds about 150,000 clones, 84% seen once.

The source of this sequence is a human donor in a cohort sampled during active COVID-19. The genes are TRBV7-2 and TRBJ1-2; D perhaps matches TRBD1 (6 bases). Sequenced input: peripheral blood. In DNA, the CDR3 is TGTGCCAGCAGCTTAGCTGGCAGGGGATCTAACTATGGCTACACCTTC. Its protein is CASSLAGRGSNYGYTF.